This T cell receptor (beta chain) appears in the sequencing data of a study of cytomegalovirus exposure and HLA in healthy donors listed by TCRdb under 2017. Background for the entire study: According to an earlier analysis of 587 of the donors, about 170 million T cells yielded 120 million or so unique TCR beta sequences and more than 250 Gb of sequence data. Roughly 300 gigabases of sequencing data and approximately 91 million unique TCR sequences made up an early release that covered nearly 650 HLA-typed donors. The genetic ancestry cluster associated with self-reported Caucasian donors included over 80% of the roughly 410 genotyped donors. The study aimed to test whether cataloging public T cell receptors could reveal signatures of past pathogen exposure. The study used immunosequencing to profile the T cell repertoires of several hundred subjects and linked those repertoires to cytomegalovirus serostatus. Besides the first cohort of 666 subjects, a separate validation cohort made up of 120 or so different subjects was used. The study combined high-throughput TCR immunosequencing, statistical association of individual TCRs with disease status, and machine learning to predict cytomegalovirus infection status. In a later analysis, previously published TCR beta repertoires from hundreds of donors were re-analyzed and high-resolution HLA genotyping was added so that TCR occurrence patterns could be studied. In the later analysis, no new phenotypic data were used to find candidate immune exposures; instead, reliance was placed on TCR beta sequences and their occurrence across donors. An earlier analysis of 587 of the donors used high-throughput TCR beta sequencing to judge whether each TCR beta V gene segment behaved as functional or pseudogenic. Donor age, sex, ethnicity and CMV serostatus were compiled together with the repertoire data. In a later genetic analysis, genome-wide SNP genotypes for about 65% of the 666 donors were used, and that subset was treated as a discovery cohort. All discovery cohort repertoires had been generated using a single sequencing platform. Class I and class II HLA loci were covered by the typing at four-digit resolution. Typing coverage varied by locus: roughly 629-640 donors for A, B, C, DRB1 and DQB1; approximately 520 for DQA1; about 590 for DPA1; approximately 470 for DPB1. Several DR-DQ haplotypes were treated as single units for association and clustering because of strong linkage in the cohort. On average, roughly 250,000 unique TCR beta nucleotide sequences were sequenced per donor among a few hundred genotyped donors of the cohort, with roughly 18% of those sequences being non-productive.

The cohort comprised some 680 healthy bone marrow donors. All cohort members were sampled while nominally healthy, although unrecorded immune exposures were likely present. The donor tested CMV seronegative and was one of the 352 seronegative cohort members. A peripheral blood sample was provided by each donor, and peripheral blood mononuclear cells were used for TCR beta sequencing. Genomic DNA extraction from the blood cell samples was performed with the Qiagen DNeasy Blood Extraction Kit. Library prep was done by the immunoSEQ multiplex PCR assay. For the multiplex PCR, a mixture combining 60 forward primers for TCR Vbeta segments and 13 reverse primers for TCR Jbeta segments was used. The CDR3 region of rearranged TCR beta genes was amplified from genomic DNA by a multiplex PCR assay. The amplified TCR beta libraries were sequenced on the Illumina HiSeq System as 87-base-pair reads. As for the original processing: In a later analysis, some 80 million unique TCR beta chains were counted across the 650 to 700 repertoires, and around 10 million of these chains were shared by at least two donors. A nearest-neighbor algorithm error-corrected the raw reads and collapsed the reads into unique sequences, merging closely related sequences to remove PCR and sequencing errors. To assign V, D and J gene segments, CDR3 sequences were aligned to IMGT reference sequences. Each retained sequence needed at least a six-nucleotide match to both a V gene segment and a J gene segment. A rearrangement was called productive if the CDR3 had no stop codons and remained in frame with V and J, and every other rearrangement was called non-productive. CDR3 was defined by IMGT convention, running from the second conserved V-encoded cysteine to the conserved J-encoded phenylalanine. The earlier analysis of about 610 of the donors excluded any sequence lacking an unambiguous match to a single V gene segment. In an earlier analysis of 500 to 750 of the donors, V segments were called functional above 56.7% productive rearrangements and were called segregating when the between-donor standard deviation exceeded 5%. A statistical classification framework was developed to diagnose cytomegalovirus status using the catalog of TCR beta chain sequences. V and J gene assignment, in a later analysis, came from comparing TCR nucleotide sequences with IMGT/GENE-DB human TR gene sequences. The TCRdist pipeline was used in a later analysis to assign CDR3 sequences and most-parsimonious VDJ recombination scenarios. In a later analysis, every TCR beta chain was defined by the combination of its CDR3 amino acid sequence and its V-gene family, and reads without a unique V-gene family were dropped. In a later analysis, 500 to 650 highly shared, low-generation-probability nucleotide sequences were removed to address suspected cross-contamination and a sequencing artifact. In a later analysis, a clonal expansion index was calculated for each public chain from normalized within-repertoire ranks of inferred template counts. Generation probabilities in a later analysis came from a VDJ recombination model fitted to out-of-frame rearrangements, and those results were checked against IGoR. In a later analysis, hypergeometric tests were used to score TCR-TCR, TCR-HLA and TCR-CMV co-occurrence, with a repertoire-size bias correction applied to TCR pairs. In a later analysis, false discovery rates were estimated by permuting HLA or CMV assignments 20 times. In a later analysis, co-occurring TCRs were grouped with DBSCAN, and TCRdist sequence similarity was added when clustering was performed within HLA-allele-positive subsets. For co-occurrence clustering, repertoires with fewer than 30,000 or more than 120,000 public chains were excluded, along with several repertoires with anomalous nucleotide sharing. TCRdb holds this immuneACCESS table with in-frame rearrangements only. Some clones are missing; in checked studies, unresolved V genes explain under half, and the rest has no known cause. The V and J calls and clone size come from that table; D and trimming were worked out from the DNA. For this sample there are approximately 120,000 clones; about 77% appear just once. Roughly 1.2% of the sample is in the top ten clones.

Taken from cysteine to phenylalanine, the CDR3 has 16 residues. Just CDR3 DNA is preserved here, 48 bases in frame from base 1. CDR1 and CDR2 were assigned from the germline V gene as ENHRY and SYGVKD. Deletion took 3 bases off V and 1 base off J, with a span of 12 bases between the germline ends. Notes on this clone: Its antigen remains unidentified. No base quality information exists; no much larger clone differs at one position.

The research as a whole found: A later genetic analysis associated a missense DCLRE1C variant with V-gene and J-gene trimming of TCR beta chains, and an independent cohort replicated the association. The authors suggested that the approach could potentially be extended to other disease states and immunological phenotypes. Some 16 rarely observed V segments, including chromosome 9 orphons, were excluded from the earlier analysis of about 610 of the donors because counts were too low. The only immune exposure information available for the cohort was CMV serostatus. A group of highly shared sequence variants was considered likely to be a technical artifact of the sequencing pipeline. Some IMGT-functional V segments, including TRBV6-2 and TRBV6-3, could not be told apart with the 87-base-pair reads, so those segments were excluded. According to a later analysis, TCR association rates differed among HLA loci, with DRB1 alleles showing the most associated TCRs and HLA-C alleles showing the fewest. The study gave a list of 150 to 200 TCR beta chains associated with cytomegalovirus. In vitro tests confirmed that a few of the cytomegalovirus-associated TCR beta chains recognize cytomegalovirus antigens. A later genetic analysis reported fewer N-insertions in productive TCRs among donors in an Asian-associated ancestry cluster than the roughly 700-donor mean. A later analysis associated 16,951 TCR beta sequences with specific HLA alleles at a false discovery rate of 0.05. A further reported finding was that TCR beta sequences accurately predicted the HLA-A and HLA-B alleles for most subjects in the first cohort. This cohort had only TCR beta chains sequenced, and the lack of alpha or paired-chain data limited which features could be detected. According to a later analysis, most CMV-associated TCR beta chains appeared to be HLA-restricted, and the HLA associations seemed to be driven largely by CMV exposure. Correlated functional status among segregating V segments might reflect linkage disequilibrium, but an unknown experimental factor could not be ruled out. Across donors, most TCR sequences were observed very rarely, whereas some public TCRs were present in many individuals. Because HLA typing was missing for some donors at each locus, association tests included only the typed subset. In a later analysis, HLA-associated TCR beta chains showed more clonal expansion and lower generation probabilities than non-associated chains that were equally common. Several of the top co-occurrence clusters appeared to be linked to parvovirus B19, influenza, CMV and Epstein-Barr virus, according to a later analysis. The presence/absence analyses assumed that sequencing depth was roughly uniform across donors, and that assumption may not be true. In an earlier analysis of roughly 560 of the donors, most TCR beta V segments were observed in productive rearrangements about 87% or about 30% of the time, broadly matching IMGT annotations. The classifier was reported to diagnose cytomegalovirus status with high specificity and sensitivity in both the original cohort and the validation cohort. When HLA alleles, especially DR and DQ, strongly co-occurred, TCR associations were difficult to assign to individual alleles.

Sequencing was carried out using PBMCs. The origin of this receptor is a man between 45 and 60 years old in good health and CMV-seronegative. This sequence uses TRBV10-3 and TRBJ2-2, and perhaps TRBD1 as D gene, on 5 matching bases. The CDR3 corresponds to CAISERIGQNTGELFF. In nucleotides, the sequence is TGTGCCATCAGTGAAAGAATAGGACAGAACACCGGGGAGCTGTTTTTT.